The 2 T cell receptor beta chains presented below share a single source sample, sequenced in a study of human T cells and chemical hapten exposure. MiXCR was run by TCRdb on the RACE reads, yielding one entry per CDR3 protein. The sample holds more than 250,000 distinct CDR3 sequences, roughly 8.9% seen once. Time point described: pre-sensitization, week 0. Treatment specified: therapeutic diphenylcyclopropenone sensitization with weekly scalp DPC. Sequenced material: whole blood, taken in connection with sensitization to the hapten diphenylcyclopropenone (DPC). The origin of the receptors is a woman aged 40 to 50 with alopecia areata. Some clones in this sample may be carry-over from other donors' samples.

The CDR3 DNA reads TGTGCCAGCAGCCCGAGGGGCCTCACCGGGGAGCTGTTTTTT. It yields the protein CASSPRGLTGELFF. This rearrangement joins TRBV3-1 to TRBJ2-2, with D perhaps TRBD1 or TRBD2 (5 bases each). The CDR3 is made up of 14 amino acids. The germline V gene has CDR1 LGHDT and CDR2 YNNKEL (reference sequence). V lost 4 bases and J 4 bases, leaving 10 bases between the germline ends.

This clonotype has at least ten counts. CDR3 DNA: TGTGCCAGTATCGGGACAGTGTTTTATTCACCCCTCCACTTT. Translation gives CASIGTVFYSPLHF. The chain joins TRBV28 to TRBJ1-6, with 7 nucleotides matching TRBD1. Trimming at V came to 9 bases and at J to 8 bases, leaving 10 bases not matched to a gene. This CDR3 spans 14 amino acids. Germline assignment: CDR1 MDHEN and CDR2 SYDVKM.